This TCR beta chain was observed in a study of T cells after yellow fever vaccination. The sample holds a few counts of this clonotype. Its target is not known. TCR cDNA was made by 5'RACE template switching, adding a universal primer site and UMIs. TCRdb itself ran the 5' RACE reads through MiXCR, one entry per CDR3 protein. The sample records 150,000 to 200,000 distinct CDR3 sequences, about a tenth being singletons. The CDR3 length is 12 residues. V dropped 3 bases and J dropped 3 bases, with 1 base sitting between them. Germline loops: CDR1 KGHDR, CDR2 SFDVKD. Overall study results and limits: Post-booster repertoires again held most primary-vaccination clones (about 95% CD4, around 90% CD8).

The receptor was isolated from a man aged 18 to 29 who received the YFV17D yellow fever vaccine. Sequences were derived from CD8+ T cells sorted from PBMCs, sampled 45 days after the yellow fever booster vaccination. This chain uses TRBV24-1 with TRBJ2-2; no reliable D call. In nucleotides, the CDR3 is TGTGCCACCAGTGATCACACCGGGGAGCTGTTTTTT. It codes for CATSDHTGELFF.